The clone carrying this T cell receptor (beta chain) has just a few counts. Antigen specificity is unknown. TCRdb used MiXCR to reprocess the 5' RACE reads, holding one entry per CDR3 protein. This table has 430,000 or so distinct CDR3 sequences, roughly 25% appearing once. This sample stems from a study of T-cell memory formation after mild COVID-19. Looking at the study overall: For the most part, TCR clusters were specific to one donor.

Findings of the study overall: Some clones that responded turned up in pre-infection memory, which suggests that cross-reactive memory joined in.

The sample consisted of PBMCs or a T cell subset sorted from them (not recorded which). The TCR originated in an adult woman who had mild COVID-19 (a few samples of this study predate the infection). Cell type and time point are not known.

CDR3 nucleotides: TGTGCCAGCCTTCTAGCGGCTACGAACACCGGGGAGCTGTTTTTT. This encodes CASLLAATNTGELFF. The rearrangement joins TRBV5-5 to TRBJ2-2, with 7 bases that match TRBD2. J lost 0 bases, V lost 7 bases, and 6 bases had no gene match. Germline V gene lookup returns CDR1 SGHKS and CDR2 YYEKEE (reference sequence). This CDR3 region has 15 residues. Variable domain in full (rest from reference TRBV5-5 and TRBJ2-2): DAGVTQSPTHLIKTRGQQVTLRCSPISGHKSVSWYQQVLGQGPQFIFQYYEKEERGRGNFPDRFSARQFPNYSSELNVNALLLGDSALYLCASLLAATNTGELFFGEGSRLTVL.